This entry is about one TCR beta chain. Its matching antigen is unknown. This sample was taken from a study of beta chain features in type 1 diabetes. Study summary: Sorted cell examination encompassed approximately 110 million cells across all samples. Study results and limitations: Across patients, naive, central memory and Treg TCRB repertoires exhibited apparently greater similarity than was observed across healthy donors.

Via the markers CD45RO/CCR7/CD25/CD127/CD95/CD27, stem cell-like memory, regulatory, central memory and naive CD4+ cells were sorted. Sequenced material consisted of expressed TCRB transcripts (all of the isolated RNA was reverse transcribed). TCRdb's copy holds only in-frame clones and misses some; the assay was immunoSEQ multiplex PCR. The sample contains about 900,000 clones, roughly a sixth of which appear only once. Germline trimming cut 1 base from V and 11 bases from J; bases unmatched to any gene: 5. The CDR3 totals 13 residues. CDR1 is LNHDA and CDR2 is SQIVND in the germline V gene (reference sequence).

The specimen sequenced was naive CD4+ T cells from blood. The clonotype originates from a woman under 30 in good health. This chain joins TRBV19 and TRBJ1-1, with 9 bases lining up with TRBD1. The CDR3 sequence is CASSIGGTGFAFF. CDR3 DNA: TGTGCCAGTAGTATAGGAGGGACAGGGTTTGCTTTCTTT.